This TCR beta chain emerged from a study of control samples from healthy donors and cancer patients. Assay used: immunoSEQ multiplex PCR; TCRdb lists only in-frame clones, some missing. This table holds around 94,000 clones, 85% to 95% found once. This CDR3 is 13 amino acids long. The germline V gene has CDR1 LGHDT and CDR2 YNNKEL (reference sequence). The V gene lost 5 bases and the J gene lost 7 bases, with 12 bases spanning the gap. The V call is TRBV3-1 (or the pseudogene TRBV3-2), the J call TRBJ2-1, with D maybe TRBD2 (5 bases). The material sequenced was blood. The origin of this receptor is a woman in her thirties in good health. CDR3 DNA sequence: TGTGCCAGCAGCGTAAGACTACATAATGAGCAGTTCTTC. Translation gives CASSVRLHNEQFF.